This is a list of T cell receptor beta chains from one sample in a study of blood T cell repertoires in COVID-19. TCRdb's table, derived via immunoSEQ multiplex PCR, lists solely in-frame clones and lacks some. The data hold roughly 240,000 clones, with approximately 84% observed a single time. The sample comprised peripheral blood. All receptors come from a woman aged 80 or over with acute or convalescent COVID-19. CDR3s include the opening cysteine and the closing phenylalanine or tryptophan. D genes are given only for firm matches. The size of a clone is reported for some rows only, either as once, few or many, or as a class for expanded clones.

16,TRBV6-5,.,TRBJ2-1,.,TGTGCCAGCAGTTACTCTGACATGGTCTCCTACAATGAGCAGTTCTTC,CASSYSDMVSYNEQFF
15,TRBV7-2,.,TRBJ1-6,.,TGTGCCAGCAGCTCCCAACAGGGAAGTAATTCACCCCTCCACTTT,CASSSQQGSNSPLHF
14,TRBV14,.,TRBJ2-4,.,TGTGCCAGCAGCCAAGATCACGGGACAAGTATTCAGTACTTC,CASSQDHGTSIQYF
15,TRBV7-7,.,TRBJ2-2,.,TGTGCTAGCAGCTTAGAACAGGGTCGGACCGGGGAGCTGTTTTTT,CASSLEQGRTGELFF
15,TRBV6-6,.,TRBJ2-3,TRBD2,TGTGCCAGCCGCTATCCTAGCGGGGGAAAAGATACGCAGTATTTT,CASRYPSGGKDTQYF
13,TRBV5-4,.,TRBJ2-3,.,TGTGCCAGCAGCCGGGGGAGCACAGATACGCAGTATTTT,CASSRGSTDTQYF
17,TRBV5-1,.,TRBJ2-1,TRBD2,TGCGCCAGCAGCTTTGGGCTAGCGGGGGGGCTCTACAATGAGCAGTTCTTC,CASSFGLAGGLYNEQFF
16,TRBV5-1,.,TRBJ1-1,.,TGCGCCAGCAGCTTGGGCATGACCAGGGGAAACACTGAAGCTTTCTTT,CASSLGMTRGNTEAFF
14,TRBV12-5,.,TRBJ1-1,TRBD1,TGTGCTAGTGGGCTCGGACAGGCGAACACTGAAGCTTTCTTT,CASGLGQANTEAFF
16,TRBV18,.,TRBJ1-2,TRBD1,TGTGCCAGCTCGGGGGAGGACAGGCCATTTAACTATGGCTACACCTTC,CASSGEDRPFNYGYTF
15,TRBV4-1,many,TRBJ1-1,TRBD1,TGCGCCAGCAGCCAAGCGCAGGGACAGGGGGCTTCGGCTTTCTTT,CASSQAQGQGASAFF
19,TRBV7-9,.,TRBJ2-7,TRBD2,TGTGCCAGCAGCTCCCGGGGGCCCGGACTAGCGGGAGGTAATTACGAGCAGTACTTC,CASSSRGPGLAGGNYEQYF
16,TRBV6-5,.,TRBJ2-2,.,TGTGCCAGCAGTTACTCTGTTACAGGGAACACCGGGGAGCTGTTTTTT,CASSYSVTGNTGELFF
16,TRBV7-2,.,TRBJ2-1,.,TGTGCCAGCAGCTTAGTAGCCGGGTCCGCTTACAATGAGCAGTTCTTC,CASSLVAGSAYNEQFF
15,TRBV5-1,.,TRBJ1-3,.,TGCGCCAGCAGCACAGGACAGCTCTCTGGAAACACCATATATTTT,CASSTGQLSGNTIYF
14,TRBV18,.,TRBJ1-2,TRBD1,TGTGCCAGCTCATCGGGACAGGGGGTGGATGGCTACACCTTC,CASSSGQGVDGYTF
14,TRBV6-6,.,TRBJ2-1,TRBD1,TGTGCCAGCAGTAGGACAGGGGCCTACAATGAGCAGTTCTTC,CASSRTGAYNEQFF
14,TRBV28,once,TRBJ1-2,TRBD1,TGTGCCAGCAGTTTTGGACAGGGCTTAAGGGGCTACACCTTC,CASSFGQGLRGYTF
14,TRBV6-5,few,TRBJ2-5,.,TGTGCCAGCAGTTCCGGGACAACCCAAGAGACCCAGTACTTC,CASSSGTTQETQYF
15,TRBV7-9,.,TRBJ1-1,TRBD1,TGTGCCAGCAGCCACAACAGACAGGGGGACACTGAAGCTTTCTTT,CASSHNRQGDTEAFF
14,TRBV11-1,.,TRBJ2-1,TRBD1,TGTGCCAGCAGCCCGGACAGGGGATACAATGAGCAGTTCTTC,CASSPDRGYNEQFF
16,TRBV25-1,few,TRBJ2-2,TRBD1,TGTGCCAGCAGTGACCCAAGACAGGGCGACACCGGGGAGCTGTTTTTT,CASSDPRQGDTGELFF
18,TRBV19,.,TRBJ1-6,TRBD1,TGTGCCAGTAGTATAGAGGGGGGGACAGGGATCCGGAATTCACCCCTCCACTTT,CASSIEGGTGIRNSPLHF
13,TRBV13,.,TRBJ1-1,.,TGTGCCAGCAGCCAGGGAACTAACACTGAAGCTTTCTTT,CASSQGTNTEAFF
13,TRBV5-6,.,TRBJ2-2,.,TGTGCCAGCAGCTGGGAGGGGGTCGGGGAGCTGTTTTTT,CASSWEGVGELFF
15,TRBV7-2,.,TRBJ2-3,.,TGTGCCAGCAGCTTAGTGGCGGTGGGCACAGATACGCAGTATTTT,CASSLVAVGTDTQYF
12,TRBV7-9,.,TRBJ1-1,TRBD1,TGTGCCAGCAGCTTAGACAGGGGGGCGGCTTTCTTT,CASSLDRGAAFF
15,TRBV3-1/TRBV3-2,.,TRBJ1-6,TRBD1,TGTGCCAGCAGCCAGGGACAGGTCACAAATTCACCCCTCCACTTT,CASSQGQVTNSPLHF
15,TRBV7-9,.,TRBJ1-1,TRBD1,TGTGCCAGCAGCCGGCGGACAGGGGGCGCAGGTGAAGCTTTCTTT,CASSRRTGGAGEAFF
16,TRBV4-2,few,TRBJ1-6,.,TGTGCCAGCAGCCAACAGAAGGGACTAGGCAATTCACCCCTCCACTTT,CASSQQKGLGNSPLHF
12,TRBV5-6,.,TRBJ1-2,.,TGTGCCAGCAGCGCGGGGGTGAGGGGCTACACCTTC,CASSAGVRGYTF
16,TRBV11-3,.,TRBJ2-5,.,TGTGCCAGCAGCTTAGGAGAACTATCTCATCAAGAGACCCAGTACTTC,CASSLGELSHQETQYF
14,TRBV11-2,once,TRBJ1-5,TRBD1,TGTGCCAGCAGCTTAAACACACAGGGGCAGCCCCAGCATTTT,CASSLNTQGQPQHF
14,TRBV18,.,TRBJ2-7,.,TGTGCCAGCTCACCACGGGCGTTTACCTACGAGCAGTACTTC,CASSPRAFTYEQYF
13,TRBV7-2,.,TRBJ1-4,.,TGTGCCAGCAGCTTAGGCACTTGGGGGGAACTGTTTTTT,CASSLGTWGELFF
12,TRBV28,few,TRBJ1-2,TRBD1,TGTGCCAGCAGTCCAGACAGGGTTGGCTACACCTTC,CASSPDRVGYTF
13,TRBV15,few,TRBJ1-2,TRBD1,TGTGCCACCAGCAGAGGGACAGGCCTTGGCTACACCTTC,CATSRGTGLGYTF
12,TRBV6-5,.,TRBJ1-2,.,TGTGCCAGCAGGACACAGTACTATGGCTACACCTTC,CASRTQYYGYTF
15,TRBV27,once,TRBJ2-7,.,TGTGCCAGCAGTTTAGGGTCAGGCCAAACCTACGAGCAGTACTTC,CASSLGSGQTYEQYF
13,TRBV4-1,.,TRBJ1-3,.,TGCGCCAGCAGCCAAGCAAATGGAAACACCATATATTTT,CASSQANGNTIYF
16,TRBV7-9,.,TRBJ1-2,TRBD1,TGTGCCAGCAACCCGGTCAGTGGGACAGGGAGACATGGCTACACCTTC,CASNPVSGTGRHGYTF
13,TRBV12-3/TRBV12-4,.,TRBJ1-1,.,TGTGCCAGCAGGACCTCAGGGAACACTGAAGCTTTCTTT,CASRTSGNTEAFF
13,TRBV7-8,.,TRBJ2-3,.,TGTGCCAGCACCCGAGACTACACAGATACGCAGTATTTT,CASTRDYTDTQYF
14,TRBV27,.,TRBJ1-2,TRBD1,TGTGCCAGCAGTCCCCCCGGGACAGGGGATGGCTACACCTTC,CASSPPGTGDGYTF
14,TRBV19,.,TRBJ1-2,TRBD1,TGTGCCAGCCGGCCGGGACAGCTAAACTATGGCTACACCTTC,CASRPGQLNYGYTF
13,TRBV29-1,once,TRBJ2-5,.,TGCAGCGTAGGACAGACGATAAAAGAGACCCAGTACTTC,CSVGQTIKETQYF
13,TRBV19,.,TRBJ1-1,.,TGTGCCAGTAAACGTTCAGGGAAGGATGAAGCTTTCTTT,CASKRSGKDEAFF
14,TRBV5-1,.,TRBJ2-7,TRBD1,TGCGCCAGCAGAGGTGCAGGGGGCGAGGACGAGCAGTACTTC,CASRGAGGEDEQYF
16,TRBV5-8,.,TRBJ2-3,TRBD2,TGTGCCAGCAGCTTGGCCAGCGGGAGTGGGTCAGATACGCAGTATTTT,CASSLASGSGSDTQYF
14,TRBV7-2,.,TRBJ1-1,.,TGTGCCAGCAGCTTGAGCGCGGGGAACACTGAAGCTTTCTTT,CASSLSAGNTEAFF
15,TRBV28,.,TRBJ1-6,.,TGTGCCAGCAGTTCCGGGGGGGACGGAGATTCACCCCTCCACTTT,CASSSGGDGDSPLHF
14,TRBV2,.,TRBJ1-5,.,TGTGCCAGCAGTGAGGGGGGAGGAGGTCAGCCCCAGCATTTT,CASSEGGGGQPQHF
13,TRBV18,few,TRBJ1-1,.,TGTGCCAGCTCACGACAGAAAAACACTGAAGCTTTCTTT,CASSRQKNTEAFF
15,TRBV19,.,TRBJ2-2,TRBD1,TGTGCCAGTAGTACTACGACAGGGTTGCCCGGGGAGCTGTTTTTT,CASSTTTGLPGELFF
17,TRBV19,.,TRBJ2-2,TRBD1,TGTGCCAGTAGCGACCGACAGGGGTCGATGAACACCGGGGAGCTGTTTTTT,CASSDRQGSMNTGELFF
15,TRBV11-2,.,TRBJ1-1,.,TGTGCCAGCAGCTTAGAGACAAACCTATACACTGAAGCTTTCTTT,CASSLETNLYTEAFF
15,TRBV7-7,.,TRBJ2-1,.,TGTGCTAGCAGCTTAGCGCCTTTGATTGGAGGTGAGCAGTTCTTC,CASSLAPLIGGEQFF
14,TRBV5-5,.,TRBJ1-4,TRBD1,TGTGCCAGTTCCCCGGCGGGAGGGGGCGAAAAACTGTTTTTT,CASSPAGGGEKLFF
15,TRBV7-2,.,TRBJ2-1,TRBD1,TGTGCCAGCAGGTGGGACAGGGCATCCTACAATGAGCAGTTCTTC,CASRWDRASYNEQFF